This section outlines one T cell receptor beta chain sequence together with its context. Sequencing was performed with immunoSEQ multiplex PCR; in TCRdb, only in-frame clones are kept and a portion is missing. The sample records around 51,000 clones, over 70% being singletons. This sample is part of a study of control samples from healthy donors and cancer patients. V lost 4 bases, J lost 6 bases, and 9 bases lay in between. Germline CDR1 and CDR2: LNHDA and SQIVND (reference sequence). CDR3 length: 13 amino acids. The receptor's source is an older man in good health. The chain couples TRBV19 to TRBJ2-2; no clear D. Sequenced: blood. This chain's CDR3 is CASSTYTAGELFF. The CDR3 nucleotides read TGTGCCAGTAGTACCTATACGGCCGGGGAGCTGTTTTTT.